This TCR beta chain appears in the sequencing data of a study of T cell responses to AZD1222 COVID-19 vaccine. The overall study: Second doses were pooled across both intervals (about 4 or about 12 weeks). Overall study findings and caveats: A mostly white British donor set with more females was recruited, and clonal diversity was possibly underestimated.

Assay: immunoSEQ multiplex PCR; the TCRdb copy retains only in-frame clones and omits some. Seen here are 80,000 to 100,000 clones, around nine tenths observed once, and the top ten hold 10% to 15%. Concerning this clone itself: The antigen remains undetermined.

Sequenced material: peripheral blood, taken on day 0 of AZD1222 vaccination. The clonotype comes from an adult in good health.

CDR3 DNA sequence: TGTGCCAGCAGCCCAGAGGCGGGACTAGCGGGGGACGGTGAGCAGTACTTC. This sequence encodes CASSPEAGLAGDGEQYF. The genes are TRBV3-1 (or the pseudogene TRBV3-2) and TRBJ2-7; TRBD2 aligns across 14 bases. The ends lost 4 bases at V and 7 bases at J; junction bases unmatched: 12. The CDR3 is made up of 17 amino acids. Germline V gene sequence: CDR1 LGHDT, CDR2 YNNKEL (reference sequence).